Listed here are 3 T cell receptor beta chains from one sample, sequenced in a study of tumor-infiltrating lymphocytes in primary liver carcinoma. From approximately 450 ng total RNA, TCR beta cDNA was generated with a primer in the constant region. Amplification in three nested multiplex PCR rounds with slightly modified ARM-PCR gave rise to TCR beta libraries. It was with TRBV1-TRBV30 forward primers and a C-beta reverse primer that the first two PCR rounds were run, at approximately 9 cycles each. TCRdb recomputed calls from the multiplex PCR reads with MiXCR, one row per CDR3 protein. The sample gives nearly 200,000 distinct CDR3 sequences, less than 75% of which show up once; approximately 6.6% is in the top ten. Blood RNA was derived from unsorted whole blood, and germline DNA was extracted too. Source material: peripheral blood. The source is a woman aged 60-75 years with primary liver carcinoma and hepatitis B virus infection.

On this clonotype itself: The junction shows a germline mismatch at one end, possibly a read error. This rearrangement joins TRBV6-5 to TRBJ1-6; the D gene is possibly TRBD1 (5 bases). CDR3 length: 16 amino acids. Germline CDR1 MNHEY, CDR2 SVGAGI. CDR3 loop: CASSYSDSSYNPPLHF. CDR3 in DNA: TGTGCCAGCAGTTACTCAGACAGCTCCTATAATCCACCCCTCCACTTT.

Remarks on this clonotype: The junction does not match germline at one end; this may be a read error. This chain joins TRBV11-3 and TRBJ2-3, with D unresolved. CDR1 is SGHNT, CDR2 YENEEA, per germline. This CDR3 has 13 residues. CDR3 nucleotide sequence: TGTGCCAGCAGCTGGAGTAGCACAGATGCGCACTATTTT. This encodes CASSWSSTDAHYF.

The CDR3 coding sequence is TGTGCCAGCAGCTTGGGAACATCGTACCGAGAGACCCAGTACTTC. Protein sequence: CASSLGTSYRETQYF. The chain uses TRBV11-1 and TRBJ2-5, with D uncertain. Per germline, CDR1 SGHAT and CDR2 FQDESV (reference sequence). CDR3 length: 15 amino acids. Trimming removed 3 bases from V and 4 bases from J, with 15 bases in between.